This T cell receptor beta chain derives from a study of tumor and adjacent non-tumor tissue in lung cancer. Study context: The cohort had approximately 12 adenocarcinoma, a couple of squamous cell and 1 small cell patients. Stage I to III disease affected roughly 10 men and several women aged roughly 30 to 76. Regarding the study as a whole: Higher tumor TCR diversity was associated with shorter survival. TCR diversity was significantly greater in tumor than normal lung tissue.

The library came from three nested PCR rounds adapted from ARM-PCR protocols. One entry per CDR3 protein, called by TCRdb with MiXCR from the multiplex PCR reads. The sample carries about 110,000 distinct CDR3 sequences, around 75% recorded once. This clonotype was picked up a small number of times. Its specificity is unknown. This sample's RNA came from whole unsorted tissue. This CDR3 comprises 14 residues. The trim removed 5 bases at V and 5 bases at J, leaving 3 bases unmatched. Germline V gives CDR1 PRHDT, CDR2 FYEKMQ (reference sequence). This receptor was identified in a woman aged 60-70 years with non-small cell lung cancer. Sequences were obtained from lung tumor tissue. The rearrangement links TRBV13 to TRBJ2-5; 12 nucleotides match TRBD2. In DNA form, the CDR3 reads TGTGCCAGCAGCGCGGGGACTAGCGGGGAGACCCAGTACTTC. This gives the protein CASSAGTSGETQYF.